Here is one T cell receptor beta chain with its context. No cognate antigen has been identified for it. The sample holds no much larger clone one base away, and base qualities are not on file. The donors were 40 or so Caucasian individuals from Russia, aged roughly 6 to 100 years, who were systemically healthy. Roughly 10 milliliters of peripheral blood were drawn from each donor into EDTA-treated Vacutainer tubes. PBMCs were isolated by Ficoll-Paque density-gradient centrifugation, with at least 7 million obtained per sample. Trizol reagent was used to extract total RNA from PBMCs, with at least 5.5 micrograms per sample. For every donor, an aliquot of PBMCs went through flow cytometry to measure the percentages of naive CD45RAhigh/CD27high T cells. This entry is derived from a study of blood T cells in healthy people across ages (dated by TCRdb to between 2014 and 2017). The study in broad terms: In model experiments, template switching captured about one uniquely barcoded TCR beta cDNA molecule for every two T cells. For two donors (one aged 18 to 30 and one aged 80 or older), the study analyzed two additional independent replicas of 1 million unique cDNA reads from the same blood draw. Four age groups were formed from the donors: young (average 16 years), middle-aged (roughly 38), aged (about 62) and long-lived (more than 75). The study measured age-related changes in TCR beta repertoire diversity using deep sequencing normalized with unique cDNA molecular identifiers. To avoid experimental bias, donors of different ages were randomly spread across the sequencing lanes.

The paper as a whole reports these results and caveats: Because profiling used bulk unsorted PBMCs, naive and antigen-experienced compartments could not be compared conclusively. There was a strong correlation between observed TCR beta diversity and the percentage of naive T cells measured by flow cytometry. The CMV infection status of donors was not known, potentially confounding age-related changes in expanded clonotypes. Compared with the aged group, the long-lived group had more naive CD4+ T cells, fewer expanded clones and increased TCR diversity, a pattern suggesting age selection. As age increased, observed TCR beta diversity per million T cells dropped in a roughly linear way, and a significant reduction was already evident by age about 40. Estimates of total diversity based on one million sequenced T cells were considered lower bounds and underestimates.

The junction shows trimming of 4 bases on V and 7 bases on J, and the gene matches do not reach 8 bases of it. The CDR3 runs 14 residues from the cysteine to the phenylalanine. Just CDR3 DNA is preserved here, 42 bases in frame from base 1. CDR1 and CDR2, per the germline V gene, are SGHRS and YFSETQ. Libraries were constructed by 5' RACE. The listed sequencing device is Illumina HiSeq 2500. The second PCR ran for about 6 to 11 cycles and used a J-beta primer mix along with a sample-barcoded 5' primer. A template-switch 5' adaptor carrying 12 random nucleotides introduced a unique molecular identifier onto each TCR beta cDNA molecule. Each sample yielded at least 2.5 million CDR3-containing paired-end reads. The Mint cDNA synthesis kit, primed by a TRBC-specific oligonucleotide, was used to synthesize first-strand cDNA from all RNA. All cDNA was treated with uracil-DNA glycosylase and then went through a first 18-cycle PCR with the universal primers M1SS and BC2_uni_R. The published analysis was carried out like this. Each sample was normalized by randomly selecting 1 million high-quality reads, each carrying a distinct molecular identifier. Reads sharing molecular identifiers were discarded rather than binned into consensus sequences. MiTCR, with a Q25 quality threshold and the strictest error-elimination algorithm, was used for CDR3 identification, clonotype clustering and error correction. Lower-bound total TCR beta diversity was estimated with a nonparametric unseen species model using Euler transformation. TCRdb cleaned the public reads at Q25 with fastp, built clones with MiXCR and kept in-frame beta chains. Here each entry gathers all rows of one CDR3 protein and keeps the most common genes and DNA. The V and J calls shown here were made by TCRdb, not taken from the authors' results. The sample table records about 800,000 distinct CDR3 sequences; about three fifths of these occur just once. 20% to 25% of the sample goes to the ten largest clones.

This clonotype originated in a man between 25 and 39 years old in good health. The receptor chain draws on TRBV5-1 and TRBJ2-1, and 7 junction bases match TRBD2. The sample consisted of blood. The DNA sequence is TGCGCCAGCAGCCCGCAGGGCGGGGGAAATGAGCAGTTCTTC. Translated, it gives CASSPQGGGNEQFF.